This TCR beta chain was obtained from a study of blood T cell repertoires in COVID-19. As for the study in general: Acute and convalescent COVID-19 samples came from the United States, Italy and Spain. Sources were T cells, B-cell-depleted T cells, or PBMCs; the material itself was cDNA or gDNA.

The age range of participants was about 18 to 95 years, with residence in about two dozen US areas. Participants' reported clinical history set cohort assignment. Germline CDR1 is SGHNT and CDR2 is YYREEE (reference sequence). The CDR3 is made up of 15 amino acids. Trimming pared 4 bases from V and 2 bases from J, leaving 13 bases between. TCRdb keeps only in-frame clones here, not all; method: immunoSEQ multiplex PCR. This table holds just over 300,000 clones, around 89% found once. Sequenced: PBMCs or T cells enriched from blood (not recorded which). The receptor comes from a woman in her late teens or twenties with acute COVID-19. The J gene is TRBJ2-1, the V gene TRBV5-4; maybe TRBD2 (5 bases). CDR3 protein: CASSPAGATYNEQFF. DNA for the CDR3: TGTGCCAGCAGCCCTGCGGGTGCGACCTACAATGAGCAGTTCTTC.